One and the same sample provided the 5 T cell receptor beta chains below, sequenced in a study of a mutant IDH1 vaccine in newly diagnosed glioma. Only in-frame clones appear in the TCRdb table, and some are missing; sequencing was by immunoSEQ multiplex PCR. The repertoire includes about 21,000 clones, about 85% of them detected once, and roughly 5% sits in the top ten. Noted time point: baseline, week 1 (first vaccination visit). The treatment denotes: pre-vaccination baseline after standard-of-care therapy. Sequencing used PBMCs, obtained from a glioma patient treated with radiotherapy, temozolomide or both. All receptors come from a man aged 35 to 55 with glioma.

The chain has TRBV5-1 and TRBJ2-6; weak D call: TRBD2 (7 bases). V gave up 3 bases and J gave up 4 bases, with 17 bases separating them. The CDR3 consists of 17 residues. Germline CDR1 is SGHRS and CDR2 is YFSETQ. CDR3 nucleotides: TGCGCCAGCAGCTGGGGTGCGGGGGCGCAGGGGGCCAACGTCCTGACTTTC. It codes for CASSWGAGAQGANVLTF.

The V and J genes are TRBV4-1 and TRBJ2-2; D gene ambiguous. V lost 3 bases and J lost 6, with 14 bases in between. This CDR3 contains 15 residues. Germline V gene lookup returns CDR1 MGHRA and CDR2 YSYEKL. The CDR3 nucleotides are TGCGCCAGCAGCCAGCCCTGGGCGAGCGCCGGGGAGCTGTTTTTT. Its protein product is CASSQPWASAGELFF.

The CDR3 loop is CASSSGTYEKLFF. Written as DNA, the CDR3 is TGCGCCAGCAGCTCAGGGACATATGAAAAACTGTTTTTT. V gene TRBV5-1 combines with J gene TRBJ1-4, with D perhaps TRBD1 (6 bases). In germline, CDR1 is SGHRS, CDR2 YFSETQ. Between the trimmed V and J ends, which lost 3 bases and 6 bases, there was a span of 9 bases. This CDR3 comprises 13 residues.

The chain employs TRBV5-1 and TRBJ1-6, with D perhaps matching TRBD1 (5 bases). The V gene's germline CDR1 is SGHRS and CDR2 YFSETQ. Deletions cut 1 base from V and 6 bases from J, with 8 bases between. The CDR3 loop spans 14 amino acids. Written as DNA, the CDR3 is TGCGCCAGCAGCTTGTTTCAGGGTAATTCACCCCTCCACTTT. Translated, it gives CASSLFQGNSPLHF. The variable domain in full, with the rest retrieved from reference TRBV5-1 and TRBJ1-6, is KAGVTQTPRYLIKTRGQQVTLSCSPISGHRSVSWYQQTPGQGLQFLFEYFSETQRNKGNFPGRFSGRQFSNSRSEMNVSTLELGDSALYLCASSLFQGNSPLHFGNGTRLTVT.

The chain couples TRBV6-1 to TRBJ1-2; 8 positions agree with TRBD1. V gave up 3 bases and J gave up 5 bases; unmatched junction bases: 2. This CDR3 comprises 13 residues. CDR1 and CDR2 from the germline V gene are MNHNS and SASEGT. The CDR3 sequence is CASSEDRDYGYTF. The CDR3 bases are TGTGCCAGCAGTGAGGACAGGGATTATGGCTACACCTTC.